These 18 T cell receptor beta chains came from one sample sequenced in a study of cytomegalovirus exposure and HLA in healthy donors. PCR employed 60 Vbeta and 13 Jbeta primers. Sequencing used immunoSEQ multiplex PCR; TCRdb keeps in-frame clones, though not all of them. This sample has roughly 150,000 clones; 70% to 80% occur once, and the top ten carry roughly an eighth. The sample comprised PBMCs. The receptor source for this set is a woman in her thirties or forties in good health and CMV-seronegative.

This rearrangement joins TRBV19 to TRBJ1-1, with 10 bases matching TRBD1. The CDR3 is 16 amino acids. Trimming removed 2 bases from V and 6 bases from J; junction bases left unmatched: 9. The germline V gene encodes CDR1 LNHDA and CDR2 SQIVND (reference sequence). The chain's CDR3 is CASSIPGTGDPPEAFF. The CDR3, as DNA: TGTGCCAGTAGTATACCGGGGACAGGGGATCCTCCTGAAGCTTTCTTT.

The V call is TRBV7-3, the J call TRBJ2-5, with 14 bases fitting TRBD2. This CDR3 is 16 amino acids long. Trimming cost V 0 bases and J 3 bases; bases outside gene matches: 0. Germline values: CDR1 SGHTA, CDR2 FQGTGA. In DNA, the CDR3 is TGTGCCAGCAGCTTAACGGGACTAGCGGGAGAAGAGACCCAGTACTTC. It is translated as CASSLTGLAGEETQYF. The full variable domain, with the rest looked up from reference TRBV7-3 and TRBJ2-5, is GAGVSQTPSNKVTEKGKYVELRCDPISGHTALYWYRQSLGQGPEFLIYFQGTGAADDSGLPNDRFFAVRPEGSVSTLKIQRTERGDSAVYLCASSLTGLAGEETQYFGPGTRLLVL.

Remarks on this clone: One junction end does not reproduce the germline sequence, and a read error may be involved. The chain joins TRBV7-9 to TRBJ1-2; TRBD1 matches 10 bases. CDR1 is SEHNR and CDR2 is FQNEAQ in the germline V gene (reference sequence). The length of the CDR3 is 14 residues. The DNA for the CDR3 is TGTTCCAGCAGCCCCAGGACAGGGGGCTATGGCTACACCTTC. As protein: CSSSPRTGGYGYTF.

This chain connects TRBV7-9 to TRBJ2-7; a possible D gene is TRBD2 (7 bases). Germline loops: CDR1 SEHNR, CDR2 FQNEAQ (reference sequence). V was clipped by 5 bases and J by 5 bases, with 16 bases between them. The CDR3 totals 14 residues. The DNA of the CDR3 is TGTGCCAGCAGCCCGGGTGGCGGGGGCCACGAGCAGTACTTC. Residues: CASSPGGGGHEQYF.

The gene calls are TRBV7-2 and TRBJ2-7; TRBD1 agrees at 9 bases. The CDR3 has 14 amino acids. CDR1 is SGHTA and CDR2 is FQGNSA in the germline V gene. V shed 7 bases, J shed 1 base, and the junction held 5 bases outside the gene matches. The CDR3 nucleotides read TGTGCCAGCATGAAGGACAGGGGTTCCTACGAGCAGTACTTC. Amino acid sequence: CASMKDRGSYEQYF.

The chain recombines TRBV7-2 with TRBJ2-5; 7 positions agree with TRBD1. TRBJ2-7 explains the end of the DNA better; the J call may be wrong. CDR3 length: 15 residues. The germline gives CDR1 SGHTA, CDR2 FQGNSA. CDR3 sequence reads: CASSFNVGQSYEQYF. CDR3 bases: TGTGCCAGCAGCTTTAATGTGGGACAGTCCTACGAGCAGTACTTC.

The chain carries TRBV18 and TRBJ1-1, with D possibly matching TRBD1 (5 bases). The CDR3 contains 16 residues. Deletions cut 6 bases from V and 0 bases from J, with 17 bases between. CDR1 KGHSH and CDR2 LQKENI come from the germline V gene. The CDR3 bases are TGTGCCAGCTCGCCGGGGGGACGGAACATGAACACTGAAGCTTTCTTT. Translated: CASSPGGRNMNTEAFF. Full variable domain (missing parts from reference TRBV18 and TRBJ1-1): NAGVMQNPRHLVRRRGQEARLRCSPMKGHSHVYWYRQLPEEGLKFMVYLQKENIIDESGMPKERFSAEFPKEGPSILRIQQVVRGDSAAYFCASSPGGRNMNTEAFFGQGTRLTVV.

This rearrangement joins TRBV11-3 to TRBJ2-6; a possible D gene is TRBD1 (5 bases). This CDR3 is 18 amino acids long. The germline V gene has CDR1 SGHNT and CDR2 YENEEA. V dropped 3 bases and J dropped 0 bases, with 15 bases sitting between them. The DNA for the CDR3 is TGTGCCAGCAGCTTCGCCGGCAGGGCGACCTCTGGGGCCAACGTCCTGACTTTC. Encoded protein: CASSFAGRATSGANVLTF.

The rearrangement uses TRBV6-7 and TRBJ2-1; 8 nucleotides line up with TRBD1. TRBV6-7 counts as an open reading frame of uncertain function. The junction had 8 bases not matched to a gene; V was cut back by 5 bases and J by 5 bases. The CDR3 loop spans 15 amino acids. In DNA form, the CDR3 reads TGTGCCAGCAGTGACCGGGGACAGGTTAACAATGAGCAGTTCTTC. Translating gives CASSDRGQVNNEQFF.

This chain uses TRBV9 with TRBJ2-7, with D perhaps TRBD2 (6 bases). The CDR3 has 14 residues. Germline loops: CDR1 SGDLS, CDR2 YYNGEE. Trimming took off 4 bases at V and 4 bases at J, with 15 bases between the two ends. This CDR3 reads CASSILASGYEQYF. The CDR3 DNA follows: TGTGCCAGCAGCATTCTAGCGAGTGGTTACGAGCAGTACTTC.

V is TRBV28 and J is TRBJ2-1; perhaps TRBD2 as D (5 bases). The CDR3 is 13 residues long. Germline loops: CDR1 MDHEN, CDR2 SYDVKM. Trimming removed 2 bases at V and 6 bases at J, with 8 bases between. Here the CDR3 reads CASSLASLNEQFF. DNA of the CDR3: TGTGCCAGCAGTTTAGCTAGCCTCAATGAGCAGTTCTTC.

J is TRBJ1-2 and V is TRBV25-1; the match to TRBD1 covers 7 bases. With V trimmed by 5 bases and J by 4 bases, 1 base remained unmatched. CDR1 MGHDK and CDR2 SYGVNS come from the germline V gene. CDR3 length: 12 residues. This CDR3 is CASSSGGYGYTF. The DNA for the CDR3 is TGTGCCAGCAGTTCAGGGGGCTATGGCTACACCTTC.

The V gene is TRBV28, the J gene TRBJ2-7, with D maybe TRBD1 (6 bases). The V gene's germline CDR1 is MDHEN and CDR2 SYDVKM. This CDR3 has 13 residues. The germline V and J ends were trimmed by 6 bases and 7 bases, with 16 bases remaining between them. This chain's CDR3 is CASRPDRTGEQYF. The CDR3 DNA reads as TGTGCCAGCAGGCCCGACAGGACTGGGGAGCAGTACTTC.

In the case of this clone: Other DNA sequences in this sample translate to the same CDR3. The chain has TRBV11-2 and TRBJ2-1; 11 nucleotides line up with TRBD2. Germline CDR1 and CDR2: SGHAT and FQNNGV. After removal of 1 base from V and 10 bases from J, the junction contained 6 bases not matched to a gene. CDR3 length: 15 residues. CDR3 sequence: CASSLALAGGGEQFF. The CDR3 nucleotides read TGTGCCAGCAGCTTAGCCCTAGCGGGAGGCGGGGAGCAGTTCTTC.

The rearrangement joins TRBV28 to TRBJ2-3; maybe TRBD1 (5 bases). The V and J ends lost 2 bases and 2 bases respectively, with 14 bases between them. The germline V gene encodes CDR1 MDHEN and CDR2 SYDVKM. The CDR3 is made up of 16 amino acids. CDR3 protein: CASSLRTGALTDTQYF. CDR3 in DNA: TGTGCCAGCAGTTTACGAACTGGGGCCCTCACAGATACGCAGTATTTT.

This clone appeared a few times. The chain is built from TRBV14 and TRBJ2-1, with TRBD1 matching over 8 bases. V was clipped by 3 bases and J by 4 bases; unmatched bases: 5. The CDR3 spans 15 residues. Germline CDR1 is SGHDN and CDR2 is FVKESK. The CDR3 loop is CASSHRDRLYNEQFF. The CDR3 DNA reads TGTGCCAGCAGCCATCGGGACAGGCTTTACAATGAGCAGTTCTTC.

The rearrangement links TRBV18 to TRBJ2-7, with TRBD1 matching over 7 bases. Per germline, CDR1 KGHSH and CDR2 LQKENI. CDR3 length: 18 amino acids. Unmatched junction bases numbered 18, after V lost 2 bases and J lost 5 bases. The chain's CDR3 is CASSPVNPKETGLHEQYF. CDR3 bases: TGTGCCAGCTCACCAGTAAATCCCAAGGAGACAGGGCTGCACGAGCAGTACTTC.

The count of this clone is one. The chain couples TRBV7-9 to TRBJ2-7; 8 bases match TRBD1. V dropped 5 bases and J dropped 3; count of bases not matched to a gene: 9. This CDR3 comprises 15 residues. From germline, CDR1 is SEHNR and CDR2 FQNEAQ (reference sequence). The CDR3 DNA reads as TGTGCCAGCAGCCCGACAGGGGCCCGGTTCTACGAGCAGTACTTC. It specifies CASSPTGARFYEQYF.